These 4 T cell receptor beta chains originate from one sample sequenced in a study of T cells in Graves' hyperthyroidism and ophthalmopathy. There were TCR beta CDR3 regions amplified from RNA transcripts. Using the HTBI primer set, a first-round RT-PCR was run on the TCR CDR3. TCRdb analysed the multiplex PCR reads with MiXCR anew, one entry per CDR3 protein. The sample includes about 400,000 distinct CDR3 sequences, just under 25% of them seen just once. Source material: blood. The receptors originated from a man in his forties or fifties with Graves' hyperthyroidism.

A few counts support this clonotype. This chain uses TRBV7-2 with TRBJ2-5; 8 bases align to TRBD1. J was trimmed by 5 bases and V by 1 base; bases with no gene match: 6. The CDR3 length is 15 residues. Germline V gene data show CDR1 as SGHTA and CDR2 as FQGNSA. CDR3 coding DNA: TGTGCCAGCAGCTTAGACGGTCACAGGGGGGAGACCCAGTACTTC. Protein: CASSLDGHRGETQYF.

The V call is TRBV14, the J call TRBJ2-6, with D possibly matching TRBD1 (6 bases). V shed 1 base and J shed 1 base, with 11 bases lying between them. Germline CDR1 reads SGHDN; CDR2 reads FVKESK. The CDR3 totals 17 residues. DNA of the CDR3: TGTGCCAGCAGCCAAGGGGGAACAGGGTCTGGGGCCAACGTCCTGACTTTC. It codes for CASSQGGTGSGANVLTF.

As regards this clonotype: This may arise from a read error, as a much more abundant clone is one base away. The chain couples TRBV7-8 to TRBJ2-7; 7 positions match TRBD2. This CDR3 has 19 amino acids. The germline V gene has CDR1 SGHVS and CDR2 FQNEAQ. For the CDR3, the DNA is TGTGCCGGCAGCTTAGCGCATATTTCGGTGCGGGAGCAAGTATACGAGCAGTACTTC. This sequence encodes CAGSLAHISVREQVYEQYF.

The chain couples TRBV5-1 to TRBJ2-1; no definite D call. Per germline, CDR1 SGHRS and CDR2 YFSETQ. V lost 3 bases, J lost 9 bases, and 28 bases lay in between. This CDR3 region has 18 residues. The CDR3 region is CASSSRALTGHLSSEQFF. CDR3 DNA: TGCGCCAGCAGCTCCCGTGCACTAACGGGCCATCTTTCCAGTGAGCAGTTCTTC.